Listed below are T cell receptor beta chains from one sample, sequenced in a study of cytomegalovirus exposure and HLA in healthy donors. Produced via immunoSEQ multiplex PCR; TCRdb's table is partial and in-frame only. The sample contains about 130,000 clones, roughly 80% of which appear only once. Sequenced: PBMCs. Receptor source: a woman aged 40 to 49 in good health and CMV-seropositive. Each CDR3 is given with its conserved first and last residue. The D gene is left open where the match is weak. Rows may omit the clone size; those that give it use once, few, many or a size class.

j_gene,d_gene,v_gene,abundance,CDR3aa,CDR3nt
TRBJ2-3,NA,TRBV4-2,NA,CASSQEGSPDTQYF,TGTGCCAGCAGCCAAGAGGGCTCCCCAGATACGCAGTATTTT
TRBJ2-1,NA,TRBV5-1,NA,CASSVIPGNEQFF,TGCGCCAGCAGCGTGATTCCGGGGAATGAGCAGTTCTTC
TRBJ2-5,NA,TRBV29-1,NA,CSVTRSTAEETQYF,TGCAGCGTTACTCGATCGACAGCCGAGGAGACCCAGTACTTC
TRBJ2-2,NA,TRBV5-4,once,CASSLTEGGELFF,TGTGCCAGCAGCTTGACCGAGGGCGGGGAGCTGTTTTTT
TRBJ2-1,TRBD2,TRBV27,NA,CASSATGTTNEQFF,TGTGCCAGCAGTGCTACCGGGACTACAAATGAGCAGTTCTTC
TRBJ2-1,TRBD2,TRBV27,NA,CASRGTSGNIPRFF,TGTGCCAGCAGGGGGACTAGCGGGAATATTCCAAGGTTCTTC
TRBJ2-2,NA,TRBV7-9,NA,CASSLLGGSGELFF,TGTGCCAGCAGCTTATTGGGGGGTTCCGGGGAGCTGTTTTTT
TRBJ1-4,NA,TRBV13,NA,CASRRGGAGEKLFF,TGTGCCAGCAGGCGGGGGGGGGCAGGTGAAAAACTGTTTTTT
TRBJ2-7,NA,TRBV7-9,NA,CASSLAGTSSSYEQYF,TGTGCCAGCAGCTTAGCTGGGACAAGTAGCTCCTACGAGCAGTACTTC
TRBJ2-7,TRBD1,TRBV27,NA,CASSLSRDSHEQYF,TGTGCCAGCAGTCTGTCCCGGGACAGCCACGAGCAGTACTTC
TRBJ2-3,TRBD1,TRBV6-4,NA,CASSDSSGGGTDTQYF,TGTGCCAGCAGTGACTCGTCAGGGGGAGGCACAGATACGCAGTATTTT
TRBJ1-2,NA,TRBV7-9,once,CASSLGAGAYGYTF,TGTGCCAGCAGCTTAGGTGCAGGGGCGTATGGCTACACCTTC
TRBJ2-1,NA,TRBV9,NA,CASSVAPGLYNEQFF,TGTGCCAGCAGCGTAGCTCCGGGACTTTACAATGAGCAGTTCTTC
TRBJ2-1,TRBD2,TRBV5-8,NA,CASSIAGGPYNEQFF,TGTGCCAGCAGCATAGCGGGAGGGCCCTACAATGAGCAGTTCTTC
TRBJ1-2,NA,TRBV5-6,NA,CASSPMGGGAKNYGYTF,TGTGCCAGCAGCCCGATGGGGGGGGGCGCCAAGAACTATGGCTACACCTTC
TRBJ2-5,TRBD2,TRBV7-6,NA,CASSLAFTSGENTQYF,TGTGCCAGCAGCTTAGCATTTACTAGCGGGGAAAACACCCAGTACTTC
TRBJ1-1,NA,TRBV6-1,NA,CASSPTSLAFF,TGTGCCAGCAGTCCGACTTCTCTCGCTTTCTTT
TRBJ2-7,NA,TRBV7-2,NA,CASSSPASYEQYF,TGTGCCAGCAGCTCGCCAGCGAGCTACGAGCAGTACTTC
TRBJ2-3,NA,TRBV9,NA,CASSGGPDTQYF,TGTGCCAGCAGCGGGGGGCCAGATACGCAGTATTTT
TRBJ2-1,TRBD2,TRBV7-6,once,CASSLGLAGGSYNEQFF,TGTGCCAGCAGCCTAGGACTAGCGGGAGGTTCCTACAATGAGCAGTTCTTC
TRBJ1-2,TRBD1,TRBV28,NA,CASCDRANYGYTF,TGTGCCAGCTGCGACAGGGCTAACTATGGCTACACCTTC
TRBJ1-5,NA,TRBV28,NA,CASSPTVSQPQHF,TGTGCCAGCAGTCCGACTGTGAGTCAGCCCCAGCATTTT
TRBJ2-7,NA,TRBV5-5,NA,CASSLVRGYEQYF,TGTGCCAGCAGCTTGGTCCGGGGCTACGAGCAGTACTTC
TRBJ1-1,TRBD1,TRBV6-5,NA,CASSYSGTGGIGAFF,TGTGCCAGCAGTTATTCCGGGACAGGGGGCATAGGAGCTTTCTTT
TRBJ1-4,TRBD1,TRBV30,NA,CATPIRDSNEKLFF,TGTGCCACGCCGATCCGGGACAGTAATGAAAAACTGTTTTTT
TRBJ1-4,TRBD1,TRBV30,NA,CAWRDRAHEKLFF,TGTGCCTGGAGGGACAGGGCGCATGAAAAACTGTTTTTT
TRBJ2-2,TRBD2,TRBV7-2,NA,CASSLVGGRRTGELFF,TGTGCCAGCAGCTTAGTCGGCGGGAGGAGGACCGGGGAGCTGTTTTTT
TRBJ2-1,TRBD2,TRBV23-1,NA,CAPAGRLQDNEQFF,TGCGCCCCGGCCGGGAGGCTACAGGACAATGAGCAGTTCTTC
TRBJ2-3,TRBD2,TRBV9,NA,CASSGPGLAGVGGTDTQYF,TGTGCCAGCAGCGGCCCGGGACTAGCGGGAGTGGGTGGCACAGATACGCAGTATTTT
TRBJ2-1,TRBD2,TRBV9,NA,CASSVEGLAGYNEQFF,TGTGCCAGCAGCGTAGAGGGACTAGCGGGTTACAATGAGCAGTTCTTC
TRBJ2-2,NA,TRBV5-1,NA,CASSFTGKNTGELFF,TGCGCCAGCAGCTTTACGGGAAAGAACACCGGGGAGCTGTTTTTT
TRBJ2-7,TRBD2,TRBV6-5,NA,CASSSGSLYEQYF,TGTGCCAGCTCTAGCGGGAGTCTTTACGAGCAGTACTTC
TRBJ2-1,TRBD2,TRBV9,NA,CASSVASSGSSYNEQFF,TGTGCCAGCAGCGTAGCCTCTAGCGGGAGTTCCTACAATGAGCAGTTCTTC
TRBJ1-1,NA,TRBV6-5,NA,CASRRVTGVTEAFF,TGTGCCAGCAGACGCGTAACAGGAGTCACTGAAGCTTTCTTT
TRBJ1-1,TRBD1,TRBV29-1,NA,CSVPGTGSTEAFF,TGCAGCGTACCCGGGACAGGGAGCACTGAAGCTTTCTTT
TRBJ2-2,NA,TRBV7-3,few,CASSRSVANTGELFF,TGTGCCAGCAGCCGTAGCGTCGCGAACACCGGGGAGCTGTTTTTT
TRBJ2-7,NA,TRBV4-3,NA,CASSQDRYEQYF,TGCGCCAGCAGCCAAGATCGGTACGAGCAGTACTTC